Sequencing of this T cell receptor beta chain was carried out in a study of cytomegalovirus exposure and HLA in healthy donors (dated by TCRdb to about 2017). Looking at the study overall: An earlier analysis of several hundred of the donors reported about 250 Gb of sequence data and roughly 100 million unique TCR beta sequences from about 179 million T cells. An early release covering roughly 600 HLA-typed donors comprised approximately 290 gigabases of sequencing data and 65 million to 100 million unique TCR sequences. Of the roughly 430 genotyped donors, over 65% fell in the genetic ancestry cluster associated with self-reported Caucasian donors. The study aimed to test whether cataloging public T cell receptors could reveal signatures of past pathogen exposure. The study used immunosequencing to profile the T cell repertoires of several hundred subjects and linked those repertoires to cytomegalovirus serostatus. Besides the first cohort of about 730 subjects, a separate validation cohort made up of roughly 130 different subjects was used. To predict cytomegalovirus infection status, the study brought together high-throughput TCR immunosequencing, statistical association of individual TCRs with disease status, and machine learning. A later analysis re-analyzed previously published TCR beta repertoires from approximately 700 donors and added high-resolution HLA genotyping to study TCR occurrence patterns. Rather than drawing on any new phenotypic data, the later analysis identified candidate immune exposures from TCR beta sequences and the way those sequences occurred across donors. An earlier analysis of about 600 of the donors used high-throughput TCR beta sequencing to judge whether each TCR beta V gene segment behaved as functional or pseudogenic. Alongside the repertoire data, information on donor age, sex, ethnicity and CMV serostatus was compiled. A later genetic analysis used genome-wide SNP genotypes for about 60% of the roughly 670 donors, treating that subset as a discovery cohort. Every repertoire in the discovery cohort had been generated on one and the same sequencing platform. Class I and class II HLA loci were covered by the typing at four-digit resolution. Typing coverage differed by locus: A, B, C, DRB1 and DQB1 were typed in about 620-640 donors, DQA1 in approximately 520, DPA1 in nearly 610, and DPB1 in 450 to 490. Because of strong linkage in the cohort, roughly five DR-DQ haplotypes were treated as single units for association and clustering. On average, 235,054 unique TCR beta nucleotide sequences were sequenced per donor among 300 to 500 genotyped donors of the cohort, with roughly 19% of those sequences being non-productive.

On this clone: It lacks a known antigen. Base qualities were left out, and no much larger clone turns up one base away.

The cohort comprised around 700 healthy bone marrow donors. At the time of sampling, every cohort member was nominally healthy, though immune exposures that went unrecorded were likely present. The donor was CMV seropositive and belonged to the group of 250 to 300 seropositive cohort members. Every donor gave a peripheral blood sample, and the peripheral blood mononuclear cells from that sample were used for TCR beta sequencing. The Qiagen DNeasy Blood Extraction Kit was used to extract genomic DNA from the blood cell samples. What the study reported, not specific to this receptor: The cohort was sequenced for TCR beta chains only, and without alpha or paired-chain data the features that could be detected were limited. The authors suggested that the approach could potentially be generalized to other disease states and immunological phenotypes. For the cohort, immune exposure information was limited to CMV serostatus. Because HLA typing was unavailable for some donors at each locus, only the typed subset was used in association tests. Cytomegalovirus status was reported to be diagnosed by the classifier with high specificity and sensitivity in both the original and validation cohorts. Correlated functional status among segregating V segments might reflect linkage disequilibrium, but an unknown experimental factor could not be ruled out. In a later analysis, the rate of TCR association differed among HLA loci, with DRB1 alleles having the most associated TCRs and HLA-C alleles having the fewest. Because counts were too low, roughly 17 rarely observed V segments, including chromosome 9 orphons, were left out of the earlier analysis of a few hundred of the donors. In an earlier analysis of a few hundred of the donors, most TCR beta V segments were observed in productive rearrangements about 87% or about 30% of the time, broadly matching IMGT annotations. Across donors, most TCR sequences were observed very rarely, whereas some public TCRs were present in many individuals. The study gave a list of some 150 TCR beta chains associated with cytomegalovirus. The sequencing pipeline was judged likely to have produced a cluster of highly shared sequence variants as a technical artifact. In a later analysis, several top co-occurrence clusters were reported to appear linked to parvovirus B19, influenza, CMV and Epstein-Barr virus. At a false discovery rate of 0.05, a later analysis linked some 17,000 TCR beta sequences to specific HLA alleles. Most CMV-associated TCR beta chains appeared to be HLA-restricted in a later analysis, and the HLA associations seemed to be driven largely by CMV exposure. A further reported finding was that TCR beta sequences accurately predicted the HLA-A and HLA-B alleles for most subjects in the first cohort. Assigning TCR associations to individual alleles was difficult when HLA alleles, especially DR and DQ, strongly co-occurred. In vitro tests confirmed that a few of the cytomegalovirus-associated TCR beta chains recognize cytomegalovirus antigens. The presence/absence analyses assumed that sequencing depth was roughly uniform across donors, and that assumption may not be true. V-gene and J-gene trimming of TCR beta chains was associated with a missense DCLRE1C variant in a later genetic analysis, and the association was replicated in an independent cohort. A later genetic analysis reported fewer N-insertions in productive TCRs among donors in an Asian-associated ancestry cluster than the 666-donor mean. A later analysis found that HLA-associated TCR beta chains were more clonally expanded and had lower generation probabilities than equally common non-associated chains.

The receptor library was made with the immunoSEQ multiplex PCR assay. For the multiplex PCR, a mixture combining 60 forward primers for TCR Vbeta segments and 13 reverse primers for TCR Jbeta segments was used. The CDR3 region of rearranged TCR beta genes was amplified from genomic DNA by a multiplex PCR assay. The amplified TCR beta libraries were sequenced on the Illumina HiSeq System as 87-base-pair reads. For the original study's pipeline: Across the 600 to 700 repertoires, a later analysis counted some 80 million unique TCR beta chains, roughly 11 million of which were shared by at least two donors. Raw reads were error-corrected and collapsed into unique sequences by a nearest-neighbor algorithm in which closely related sequences were merged to remove PCR and sequencing errors. To assign V, D and J gene segments, CDR3 sequences were aligned to IMGT reference sequences. For a sequence to be retained, a match of at least six nucleotides to both a V gene segment and a J gene segment was required. A rearrangement counted as productive if the CDR3 had no stop codons and remained in frame with V and J, and every other rearrangement counted as non-productive. CDR3 was defined by IMGT convention, running from the second conserved V-encoded cysteine to the conserved J-encoded phenylalanine. In an earlier analysis of around 640 of the donors, sequences lacking an unambiguous match to a single V gene segment were excluded. In an earlier analysis of almost 600 of the donors, a V segment was called functional when productive rearrangements were above 56.7%, and segregating when the standard deviation between donors exceeded 5%. To diagnose cytomegalovirus status from the catalog of TCR beta chain sequences, a statistical classification framework was built. V and J gene assignment, in a later analysis, came from comparing TCR nucleotide sequences with IMGT/GENE-DB human TR gene sequences. In a later analysis, CDR3 sequences and most-parsimonious VDJ recombination scenarios were assigned using the TCRdist pipeline. In a later analysis, every TCR beta chain was defined by the combination of its CDR3 amino acid sequence and its V-gene family, and reads without a unique V-gene family were dropped. In a later analysis, fewer than 650 highly shared, low-generation-probability nucleotide sequences were removed to address suspected cross-contamination and a sequencing artifact. In a later analysis, a clonal expansion index for each public chain was calculated from normalized within-repertoire ranks of inferred template counts. Generation probabilities in a later analysis came from a VDJ recombination model fitted to out-of-frame rearrangements, and those results were checked against IGoR. In a later analysis, hypergeometric tests were used to score TCR-TCR, TCR-HLA and TCR-CMV co-occurrence, with a repertoire-size bias correction applied to TCR pairs. In a later analysis, false discovery rates were estimated by permuting HLA or CMV assignments 20 times. In a later analysis, co-occurring TCRs were grouped using DBSCAN, with TCRdist sequence similarity added in when clustering inside HLA-allele-positive subsets. Repertoires with fewer than 30,000 or more than 120,000 public chains were left out of co-occurrence clustering, as were four to six repertoires with anomalous nucleotide sharing. The clones in this table, taken by TCRdb from immuneACCESS, are in-frame only. Not every clone is retained; where verified, under half of the shortfall comes from an unresolved V gene, and the cause of the rest is unknown. V, J and clone size reflect that table, while D and trimming were determined from the DNA. This sample gives fewer than 250,000 clones in total; over 80% of them show up just once. The ten largest clones capture around 9.6% of the sample.

Sequencing was performed on PBMCs. This receptor was obtained from a woman in her fifties or sixties in good health and CMV-seropositive.

The CDR3 is CASSFINSPLHF. The DNA sequence is given as TGTGCCAGCAGCTTCATCAATTCACCCCTCCACTTT. The rearrangement combines TRBV7-9 with TRBJ1-6, with the identity of the D gene unclear. CDR1 and CDR2 are read off the germline V gene (reference sequence) as SEHNR and FQNEAQ. The CDR3 holds 12 amino acids from the cysteine to the phenylalanine. CDR3 DNA only is kept here, 36 bases in frame from base 1. The trim is 3 bases for V and 7 bases for J, with a gap of 4 bases between the germline ends. Full variable domain (CDR3 extended with the reference TRBV7-9 and TRBJ1-6 proteins): DTGVSQNPRHKITKRGQNVTFRCDPISEHNRLYWYRQTLGQGPEFLTYFQNEAQLEKSRLLSDRFSAERPKGSFSTLEIQRTEQGDSAMYLCASSFINSPLHFGNGTRLTVT.